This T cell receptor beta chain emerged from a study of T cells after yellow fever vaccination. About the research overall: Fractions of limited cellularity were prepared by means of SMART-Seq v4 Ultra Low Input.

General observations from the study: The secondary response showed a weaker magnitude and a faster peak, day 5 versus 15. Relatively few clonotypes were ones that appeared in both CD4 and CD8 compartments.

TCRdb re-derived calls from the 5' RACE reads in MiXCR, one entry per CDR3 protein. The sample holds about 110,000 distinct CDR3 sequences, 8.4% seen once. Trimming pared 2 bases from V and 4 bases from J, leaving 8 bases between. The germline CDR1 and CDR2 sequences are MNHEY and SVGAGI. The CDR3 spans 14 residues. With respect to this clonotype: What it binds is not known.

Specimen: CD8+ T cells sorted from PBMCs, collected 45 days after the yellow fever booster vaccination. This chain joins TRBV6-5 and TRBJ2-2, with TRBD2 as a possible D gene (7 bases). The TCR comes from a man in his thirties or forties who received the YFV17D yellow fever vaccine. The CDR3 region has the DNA TGTGCCAGCAGTTACAGGGGGGGCACCGGGGAGCTGTTTTTT. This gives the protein CASSYRGGTGELFF.